This T cell receptor (beta chain) originates from a study of cytomegalovirus exposure and HLA in healthy donors. Study-wide points: TCR beta sequences reportedly predicted most subjects' HLA-A and HLA-B alleles accurately.

The V and J ends lost 5 bases and 2 bases respectively, with 16 bases between them. This CDR3 spans 15 amino acids. Germline CDR1 SGHAT, CDR2 FQDESV (reference sequence). In its sample, this clone was seen once. Its antigen is not known. The PCR made use of 60 Vbeta and 13 Jbeta primers. TCRdb's table, derived via immunoSEQ multiplex PCR, lists solely in-frame clones and lacks some. The table lists approximately 170,000 clones, approximately 80% of them singletons. The gene calls are TRBV11-1 and TRBJ2-7; tentatively, D is TRBD1 (6 bases). The sequenced material came from PBMCs. The clonotype comes from a male donor in good health and CMV-seropositive. CDR3 sequence reads: CASSLTGTLPYEQYF. In nucleotides, the CDR3 is TGTGCCAGCAGCCTTACCGGGACACTTCCCTACGAGCAGTACTTC.